This paragraph reports one T cell receptor beta chain. Exclusion of patients followed from uncontrolled infection, other autoimmune disease, pregnancy or lactation. TCR beta CDR3 region amplification was performed from RNA transcripts. A first-round RT-PCR of the TCR CDR3 used the HTBI primer set. TCRdb recomputed calls from the multiplex PCR reads with MiXCR, one row per CDR3 protein. The sample records around 400,000 distinct CDR3 sequences, approximately 15% being singletons. The germline CDR1 and CDR2 sequences are SGHNT and YYREEE (reference sequence). This CDR3 contains 14 residues. The V segment lost 6 bases and the J segment 6 bases; nucleotides outside the gene matches: 9. This specimen belongs to a study of T cells in Graves' hyperthyroidism and ophthalmopathy.

This receptor was obtained from a woman aged 18-30 years with Graves' hyperthyroidism that later progressed to Graves' ophthalmopathy. This sequence joins TRBV5-4 and TRBJ2-1, with 7 bases aligning to TRBD2. Sequencing was performed on blood. CDR3 loop: CASTYSGGGNEQFF. CDR3 bases: TGTGCCAGCACCTATTCGGGGGGTGGCAATGAGCAGTTCTTC.